The 26 T cell receptor beta chains in this list originate from one sample, sequenced in a study of monozygotic twins with cystic fibrosis. Libraries were prepared by immunoSEQ multiplex PCR; TCRdb keeps only in-frame clonotypes and omits some of them. The sample lists fewer than 30,000 clones; about nine tenths were seen once. Sequenced: blood. Source of these receptors: a girl under 10 years old with cystic fibrosis.

This clone was seen only a few times. The chain combines TRBV9 with TRBJ1-1; no reliable D call. There are 15 residues in the CDR3. With 0 bases removed from V and 1 base from J, the gap between germline ends came to 10 bases. Germline CDR1 is SGDLS and CDR2 is YYNGEE. Here the CDR3 reads CASSVGVGQNTEAFF. The CDR3 nucleotides are TGTGCCAGCAGCGTAGGTGTAGGGCAGAACACTGAAGCTTTCTTT.

The rearrangement uses TRBV30 and TRBJ2-3; 14 bases align to TRBD2. V gave up 1 base and J gave up 7 bases; unmatched junction bases: 1. The CDR3 sequence is 14 residues long. The germline CDR1 and CDR2 sequences are GTSNPN and SVGIG (reference sequence). In DNA, the CDR3 is TGTGCCTGGAGTGGGACTAGCGGGGGGTATACGCAGTATTTT. Translating gives CAWSGTSGGYTQYF.

V usage is TRBV13 and J usage is TRBJ1-1; D is ambiguous. Germline assignment: CDR1 PRHDT and CDR2 FYEKMQ (reference sequence). The CDR3 extends over 13 amino acids. V was shortened by 5 bases and J by 7 bases, with 14 bases between the two germline ends. CDR3 residues: CASSPDPGNEAFF. DNA for the CDR3: TGTGCCAGCAGCCCCGATCCGGGGAATGAAGCTTTCTTT. Variable domain in full (rest from reference TRBV13 and TRBJ1-1): AAGVIQSPRHLIKEKRETATLKCYPIPRHDTVYWYQQGPGQDPQFLISFYEKMQSDKGSIPDRFSAQQFSDYHSELNMSSLELGDSALYFCASSPDPGNEAFFGQGTRLTVV.

The rearrangement joins TRBV7-2 to TRBJ2-7; TRBD1 agrees at 8 bases. After removal of 3 bases from V and 6 bases from J, the junction contained 13 bases not matched to a gene. CDR3 length: 16 amino acids. Per germline, CDR1 SGHTA and CDR2 FQGNSA. For the CDR3, the DNA is TGTGCCAGCAGCTTGACCCGTGGGCAGGGGGCCTCCGAGCAGTACTTC. It is translated as CASSLTRGQGASEQYF.

In its sample, this clone was seen a few times. V usage is TRBV11-1 and J usage is TRBJ1-2; D is undetermined. The CDR3 covers 13 residues. Germline CDR1 SGHAT, CDR2 FQDESV (reference sequence). V was cut by 3 bases and J by 2 bases, with 7 bases left in between. CDR3 loop: CASSFGGNYGYTF. The DNA for the CDR3 is TGTGCCAGCAGCTTCGGAGGGAACTATGGCTACACCTTC.

The rearrangement joins TRBV30 to TRBJ2-5; TRBD2 matches 8 bases. The germline V gene has CDR1 GTSNPN and CDR2 SVGIG (reference sequence). This CDR3 is built from 15 residues. Losses at the gene ends were 0 bases for V and 2 bases for J; bases not matched to a gene: 5. In nucleotides, the CDR3 is TGTGCCTGGAGTGTACAACCTAGCGGGCAAGAGACCCAGTACTTC. It encodes CAWSVQPSGQETQYF.

The chain uses TRBV30 and TRBJ1-3; D unclear. V was trimmed by 0 bases and J by 4 bases, leaving 7 bases between them. Germline loops: CDR1 GTSNPN, CDR2 SVGIG (reference sequence). The CDR3 totals 13 residues. Here the CDR3 reads CAWSVLSGNTIYF. Written as DNA, the CDR3 is TGTGCCTGGAGTGTACTCTCCGGAAACACCATATATTTT.

The chain recombines TRBV11-2 with TRBJ2-7; 8 nucleotides agree with TRBD1. Trimming removed 1 base from V and 5 bases from J; junction bases left unmatched: 1. The germline gives CDR1 SGHAT, CDR2 FQNNGV. The CDR3 loop spans 13 amino acids. CDR3 DNA: TGTGCCAGCAGCTTAGGGACAGGGCACGAGCAGTACTTC. Its protein is CASSLGTGHEQYF.

This chain joins TRBV7-9 and TRBJ2-2; no reliable D call. The CDR3 runs to 12 residues. V was pared by 3 bases and J by 6 bases, with 5 bases between. Germline V CDR1 and CDR2: SEHNR, FQNEAQ (reference sequence). The CDR3 reads CASSLGSGELFF. The CDR3 DNA follows: TGTGCCAGCAGCTTGGGGTCCGGGGAGCTGTTTTTT.

V gene TRBV29-1 combines with J gene TRBJ2-5, with D perhaps assigned TRBD1 or TRBD2 (6 bases each). This CDR3 spans 14 amino acids. The V gene's germline CDR1 is SQVTM and CDR2 ANQGSEA. V was pared by 6 bases and J by 2 bases, with 16 bases between. Here the CDR3 reads CSVTRDTSQETQYF. The CDR3 bases are TGCAGCGTGACGCGGGACACCTCACAAGAGACCCAGTACTTC.

The V gene is TRBV7-2, the J gene TRBJ2-1; D possibly corresponds to TRBD1 (5 bases). The CDR3 sequence is 19 residues long. Between the trimmed V and J ends, which lost 1 base and 0 bases, there was a span of 19 bases. In germline, CDR1 is SGHTA, CDR2 FQGNSA. In DNA, the CDR3 is TGTGCCAGCAGCTTAGTCGGAGCGTCTGGGGCGGTCTCCTACAATGAGCAGTTCTTC. Residues: CASSLVGASGAVSYNEQFF.

The CDR3 region is CAWKEGSSYNEQFF. As DNA, the CDR3 is TGTGCCTGGAAGGAGGGGAGCTCCTACAATGAGCAGTTCTTC. J is TRBJ2-1 and V is TRBV30; perhaps TRBD2 as D (6 bases). CDR1 is GTSNPN, CDR2 SVGIG, per germline (reference sequence). Deletions cut 4 bases from V and 0 bases from J, with 10 bases between. The CDR3 is 14 residues long.

The chain uses TRBV30 and TRBJ1-2; D is ambiguous. CDR1 is GTSNPN, CDR2 SVGIG, per germline (reference sequence). Deletions cut 4 bases from V and 7 bases from J, with 28 bases between. The CDR3 extends over 17 amino acids. Here the CDR3 reads CAWTFPGSAFWVGGYTF. In DNA, the CDR3 is TGTGCCTGGACTTTTCCGGGGTCAGCTTTCTGGGTGGGTGGCTACACCTTC. Combining the CDR3 with reference TRBV30 and TRBJ1-2 gives the whole variable domain SQTIHQWPATLVQPVGSPLSLECTVEGTSNPNLYWYRQAAGRGLQLLFYSVGIGQISSEVPQNLSASRPQDRQFILSSKKLLLSDSGFYLCAWTFPGSAFWVGGYTFGSGTRLTVV.

This clone was seen just once. The rearrangement uses TRBV18 and TRBJ1-2, with D perhaps TRBD1 (5 bases). Trimming removed 2 bases at V and 0 bases at J, with 13 bases between. CDR3 length equals 16 residues. CDR1 and CDR2 from the germline V gene are KGHSH and LQKENI. CDR3 residues: CASSPDSVTPNYGYTF. For the CDR3, the DNA is TGTGCCAGCTCACCAGACAGCGTCACTCCTAACTATGGCTACACCTTC. The full variable domain, rest sourced from reference TRBV18 and TRBJ1-2, is NAGVMQNPRHLVRRRGQEARLRCSPMKGHSHVYWYRQLPEEGLKFMVYLQKENIIDESGMPKERFSAEFPKEGPSILRIQQVVRGDSAAYFCASSPDSVTPNYGYTFGSGTRLTVV.

This CDR3 is CASRGEAYEQYF. The CDR3 DNA reads as TGTGCCAGCAGGGGGGAGGCCTACGAGCAGTACTTC. The chain links TRBV2 to TRBJ2-7; D perhaps matches TRBD2 (6 bases). The germline V gene encodes CDR1 SNHLY and CDR2 FYNNEI. V was pared by 6 bases and J by 2 bases, with 8 bases between. The CDR3 sequence is 12 residues long.

The chain uses TRBV19 and TRBJ2-3; the match to TRBD1 covers 7 bases. Germline assignment: CDR1 LNHDA and CDR2 SQIVND (reference sequence). Germline trimming cut 1 base from V and 6 bases from J; bases unmatched to any gene: 16. The CDR3 runs to 18 residues. The chain's CDR3 is CASSIGDPGTVLADTQYF. Here the CDR3 DNA reads TGTGCCAGTAGTATAGGGGACCCGGGGACAGTTCTAGCCGATACGCAGTATTTT. The variable domain in full, with the rest retrieved from reference TRBV19 and TRBJ2-3, is DGGITQSPKYLFRKEGQNVTLSCEQNLNHDAMYWYRQDPGQGLRLIYYSQIVNDFQKGDIAEGYSVSREKKESFPLTVTSAQKNPTAFYLCASSIGDPGTVLADTQYFGPGTRLTVL.

V usage is TRBV7-2 and J usage is TRBJ2-5; TRBD2 aligns across 10 bases. CDR1 is SGHTA and CDR2 is FQGNSA in the germline V gene. The CDR3 spans 17 residues. After removal of 2 bases from V and 6 bases from J, the junction contained 12 bases not matched to a gene. CDR3 region: CASSLTSGGASSQTQYF. In nucleotides, the CDR3 is TGTGCCAGCAGCTTAACCAGCGGGGGGGCCTCCAGCCAGACCCAGTACTTC.

This clone has just one count. The gene calls are TRBV5-4 and TRBJ1-2; TRBD1 aligns across 8 bases. CDR1 is SGHNT and CDR2 is YYREEE in the germline V gene (reference sequence). The CDR3 runs 15 residues. J was trimmed by 4 bases and V by 0 bases; bases with no gene match: 5. The CDR3: CASSLGGDRPYGYTF. CDR3 sequence (DNA): TGTGCCAGCAGCTTGGGAGGGGACAGGCCCTATGGCTACACCTTC.

V is TRBV9 and J is TRBJ1-6; D unclear. The germline V gene has CDR1 SGDLS and CDR2 YYNGEE. The CDR3 extends over 15 amino acids. Trimming left V 2 bases short and J 0 bases short, with 6 bases between. The CDR3 bases are TGTGCCAGCAGCGTCCGGGGCTCCTATAATTCACCCCTCCACTTT. As protein: CASSVRGSYNSPLHF.

This rearrangement joins TRBV7-2 to TRBJ1-6; D is unresolved. The CDR3 consists of 14 residues. Germline CDR1 SGHTA, CDR2 FQGNSA. V dropped 0 bases and J dropped 11 bases, with 11 bases sitting between them. The DNA for the CDR3 is TGTGCCAGCAGCTTAGCCGACTCCTCCGCACCCCTCCACTTT. This encodes CASSLADSSAPLHF.

The V and J genes are TRBV11-3 and TRBJ2-7; 7 positions agree with TRBD1. V dropped 2 bases and J dropped 1; count of bases not matched to a gene: 2. The CDR3 runs to 14 residues. Germline CDR1 and CDR2: SGHNT and YENEEA. The CDR3 loop reads CASSLNRGSYEQYF. CDR3 bases: TGTGCCAGCAGCTTAAACAGGGGATCCTACGAGCAGTACTTC.

V usage is TRBV19 and J usage is TRBJ2-1, with 7 nucleotides matching TRBD2. The V gene's germline CDR1 is LNHDA and CDR2 SQIVND (reference sequence). The V and J ends lost 1 base and 2 bases, in that order; junction bases with no gene match: 2. This CDR3 is built from 15 residues. CDR3 sequence: CASSIGAGAYNEQFF. Written as DNA, the CDR3 is TGTGCCAGTAGTATAGGGGCGGGAGCCTACAATGAGCAGTTCTTC.

This rearrangement joins TRBV5-1 to TRBJ2-2, with D possibly being TRBD1 (6 bases). V was pared by 7 bases and J by 6 bases, with 16 bases between. This CDR3 is 14 amino acids long. Germline CDR1 reads SGHRS; CDR2 reads YFSETQ. For the CDR3, the DNA is TGCGCCAGCCGCGGGCAGGGGTCCTCCGGGGAGCTGTTTTTT. Translation gives CASRGQGSSGELFF.

V and J are TRBV14 and TRBJ2-7, with D uncertain. V was cut by 0 bases and J by 6 bases, with 6 bases left in between. Germline loops: CDR1 SGHDN, CDR2 FVKESK. There are 12 residues in the CDR3. DNA of the CDR3: TGTGCCAGCAGCCAAGATTGGGGCGAGCAGTACTTC. Residues: CASSQDWGEQYF.

This clone has more than one count but fewer than ten. V gene TRBV5-6 combines with J gene TRBJ1-2; maybe TRBD1 (6 bases). The CDR3 consists of 13 residues. Germline-derived CDR1 and CDR2 are SGHDT and YYEEEE. V lost 2 bases, J lost 2 bases, and 7 bases lay in between. CDR3 amino acids: CASSLGQNYGYTF. CDR3 in DNA: TGTGCCAGCAGCTTAGGACAGAACTATGGCTACACCTTC.

This chain links TRBV25-1 with TRBJ2-3, with TRBD1 identical over 9 bases. Trimming removed 4 bases from V and 2 bases from J; junction bases left unmatched: 10. The CDR3 spans 17 residues. CDR1 and CDR2 (germline): MGHDK, SYGVNS. For the CDR3, the DNA is TGTGCCAGCAGTGGAACAGGGGGCGGACTTCTCACAGATACGCAGTATTTT. Protein product: CASSGTGGGLLTDTQYF.